This TCR beta chain is drawn from a study of blood T cell repertoires in COVID-19 (dated by TCRdb to 2018 to 2021). Turning to the overall study: Collaborator samples came from the United States, Italy and Spain and covered acute and convalescent phases of COVID-19. The prospective study material was composed of cDNA or gDNA derived from T cells, B-cell-depleted T cells, or PBMCs. Deeply sampled blood TCRbeta repertoires from subjects exposed to, actively infected with, or recovered from COVID-19 were included in the dataset. The repertoires were released in a freely available public database intended as a resource for research on the immune response to SARS-CoV-2. The samples were drawn from two sources: the first 160 participants of the ongoing ImmuneRACE study, and over 950 subjects contributed by 6 global collaborators. The sample metadata nearly always contained a de-identified subject ID, COVID-19 status, age in years and sex. HLA class I and class II types, where available, came from metadata supplied by the sample provider rather than from assay-based typing.

The immunoSEQ Assay, a bias-controlled multiplex PCR, was used to amplify TCRbeta CDR3 regions from genomic DNA. The paper's processing steps were these. The number of nucleated cells in each sample was estimated from the amplification of reference gene primers within the assay. To quantify the absolute abundance of each unique TCRbeta CDR3 rearrangement, sequence reads were collapsed and filtered. For each sample, productive Simpson clonality was calculated as the square root of Simpson's diversity index across productive rearrangements. TCRdb re-hosts the immuneACCESS table, in-frame sequences only. Its copies lack some clones; in the studies checked, an unresolved V gene accounts for under half of them, and the cause for the rest is not known. D and trimming were read from the DNA, whereas the V and J calls and clone size are those reported in that table. Recorded for this sample are under 500,000 clones; around 89% of them occurred a single time. Of the sample, 4% to 4.5% falls within the top ten clones.

The CDR1 and CDR2 encoded by the germline V gene are MRHNA and SNTAGT. Clipping removes 6 bases from V and 3 bases from J, with 10 as the unmatched junction base count. There are 16 amino acids in the CDR3, from cysteine to phenylalanine inclusive. Only CDR3 DNA remains: 48 bases, in frame from the first base. The collaborating institutions used their own protocols to collect whole blood in K2EDTA tubes. For TCRbeta analysis, collaborator samples were shipped as frozen whole blood, as isolated PBMCs, or as DNA extracted from either sample type. Concerning this clone itself: Its antigen remains undetermined. Base qualities were left out, and no much larger clone turns up one base away.

Results and caveats for the whole study, not just this receptor: The amount of clinical and demographic metadata varied by source and participant and was provided uncurated.

The receptor was derived from a woman aged 25 to 39 with acute or convalescent COVID-19. Here the chain combines TRBV6-4 and TRBJ2-7; 11 middle bases align to TRBD2. The specimen sequenced was peripheral blood. Read as DNA, the sequence is TGTGCCAGCAGGGCCCTACTAGCGGGGGTCTACTACGAGCAGTACTTC. It codes for CASRALLAGVYYEQYF.